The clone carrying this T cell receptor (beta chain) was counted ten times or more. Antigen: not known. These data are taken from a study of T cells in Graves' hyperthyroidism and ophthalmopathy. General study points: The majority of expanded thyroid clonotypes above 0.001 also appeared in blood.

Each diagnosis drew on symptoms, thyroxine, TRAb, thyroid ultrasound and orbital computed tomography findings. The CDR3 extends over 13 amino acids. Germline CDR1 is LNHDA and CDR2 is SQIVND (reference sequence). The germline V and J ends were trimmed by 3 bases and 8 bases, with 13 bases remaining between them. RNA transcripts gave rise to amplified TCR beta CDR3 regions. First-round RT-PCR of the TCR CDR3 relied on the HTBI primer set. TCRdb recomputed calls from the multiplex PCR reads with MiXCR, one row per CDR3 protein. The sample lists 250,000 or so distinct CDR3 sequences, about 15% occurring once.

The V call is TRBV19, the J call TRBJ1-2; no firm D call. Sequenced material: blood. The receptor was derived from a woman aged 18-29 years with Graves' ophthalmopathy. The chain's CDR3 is CASSIRPKNGYTF. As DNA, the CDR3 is TGTGCCAGTAGTATTCGCCCGAAGAACGGCTACACCTTC. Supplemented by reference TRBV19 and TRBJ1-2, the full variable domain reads DGGITQSPKYLFRKEGQNVTLSCEQNLNHDAMYWYRQDPGQGLRLIYYSQIVNDFQKGDIAEGYSVSREKKESFPLTVTSAQKNPTAFYLCASSIRPKNGYTFGSGTRLTVV.